The clone carrying this TCR beta chain came up many times. The data were produced by immunoSEQ multiplex PCR, yet TCRdb's version contains in-frame clones alone and is incomplete. Observed are 16,000 or so clones, no singletons, with the top ten taking around 0.56%. The data were obtained in a study of T cells after posttransplantation cyclophosphamide. Cyclophosphamide on days +3 and +4 followed busulfan-fludarabine conditioning and a marrow graft. V lost 5 bases and J lost 6; bases outside the gene matches: 17. CDR1 and CDR2 from the germline V gene are SGHTA and FQGTGA. This CDR3 spans 18 amino acids.

The material sequenced was PBMCs, taken after allogeneic stem cell transplant with posttransplant cyclophosphamide. V and J are TRBV7-3 and TRBJ2-1, with TRBD2 matching over 9 bases. The source is a female patient in her 30s who received an allogeneic stem cell transplant from a related donor, was CMV-positive, and had no GVHD. Some of the T cells might come from the graft donor. The CDR3 DNA is TGTGCCAGCAGCCCTGGCGTGCTCGGCGGGAGGGTTCTCAATGAGCAGTTCTTC. Translation: CASSPGVLGGRVLNEQFF.